Below, one T cell receptor beta chain is given with its context. The data derive from a study of blood T cell repertoires in COVID-19. As for the study in general: T cells, B-cell-depleted T cells, or PBMCs provided the cDNA or gDNA that served as material.

Only in-frame clones appear in the TCRdb table, and some are missing; sequencing was by immunoSEQ multiplex PCR. This table has hundreds of thousands of clones, 89% appearing once. Enrollment of patients from Seattle took place during active infection, with longitudinal follow-up. The sequencing input was peripheral blood. This receptor was identified in a young woman with COVID-19, enrolled during active disease.

DNA for the CDR3: TGTGCCAGCAGCCGGAGGGACAGGGGGACTGGCTACACCTTC. Protein: CASSRRDRGTGYTF. The chain is built from TRBV7-8 and TRBJ1-2; 11 bases line up with TRBD1. V shed 5 bases, J shed 7 bases, and the junction held 6 bases outside the gene matches. CDR1 is SGHVS and CDR2 is FQNEAQ in the germline V gene. This CDR3 is built from 14 residues.